These T cell receptor beta chains were read from a single sample in a study of blood T cell repertoires in COVID-19. Sequencing was performed with immunoSEQ multiplex PCR; in TCRdb, only in-frame clones are kept and a portion is missing. The profile shows roughly 85,000 clones, approximately 90% of them singletons. Sequencing was done on a sample of peripheral blood. The receptors shown here come from a man aged 50 to 60 with active or convalescent COVID-19. The conserved cysteine and the conserved F or W are not part of the CDR3 here.

j_gene | v_gene | CDR3aa
TRBJ1-2 | TRBV3-1/TRBV3-2 | ASSQEAVRGRDGYT
TRBJ1-5 | TRBV6-2/TRBV6-3 | ASSPGTGRDRQPQH
TRBJ2-1 | TRBV11-2 | ASNNPGLAGAQGYNEQF
TRBJ2-2 | TRBV7-8 | ASSQVWRTGELF
TRBJ2-2 | TRBV25-1 | ASSEPKTGGTDTGELF
TRBJ2-3 | TRBV25-1 | ASTQDRGPTDTQY
TRBJ2-1 | TRBV10-3 | AISESRGGYEQF
TRBJ2-2 | TRBV7-2 | ASSLGAPAGELF
TRBJ1-3 | TRBV30 | ALTGSGNTIY
TRBJ2-3 | TRBV9 | ASSVTSGGADTQY
TRBJ1-5 | TRBV19 | ASSGQDGQPQH
TRBJ2-1 | TRBV9 | ASSVESGLAGGLNGEQF
TRBJ1-4 | TRBV28 | ASSLAGQPNEKLF
TRBJ1-2 | TRBV5-6 | ASSLEGAYGYT
TRBJ2-1 | TRBV11-3 | ASSRARTGGNEQF
TRBJ1-5 | TRBV28 | ASSTRRESGQPQH
TRBJ1-1 | TRBV29-1 | SVEDGGETSAF
TRBJ2-7 | TRBV27 | ASSSSGGIHEQY